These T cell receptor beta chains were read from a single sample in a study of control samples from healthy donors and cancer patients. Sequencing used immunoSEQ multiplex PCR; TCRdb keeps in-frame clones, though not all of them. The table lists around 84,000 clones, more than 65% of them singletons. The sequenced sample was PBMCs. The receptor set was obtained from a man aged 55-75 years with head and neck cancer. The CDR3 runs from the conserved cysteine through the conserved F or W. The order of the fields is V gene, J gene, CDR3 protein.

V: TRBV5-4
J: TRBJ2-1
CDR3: CASSSGTSVYEQFF

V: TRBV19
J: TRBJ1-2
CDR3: CASTDGYGYTF

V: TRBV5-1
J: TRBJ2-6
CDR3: CASRAGIAGANVLTF

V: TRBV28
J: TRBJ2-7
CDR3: CASSPHPALPSYEQYF

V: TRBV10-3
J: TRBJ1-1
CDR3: CAISEIQGAAEAFF

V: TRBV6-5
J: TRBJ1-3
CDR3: CASSYSHSGLGNTIYF

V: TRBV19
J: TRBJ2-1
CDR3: CASSPGTGNPKTYNEQFF

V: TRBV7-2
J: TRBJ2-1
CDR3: CASSLARNEQFF

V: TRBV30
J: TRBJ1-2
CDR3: CAIQGLGGYGYTF

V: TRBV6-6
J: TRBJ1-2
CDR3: CASFDGAYGYTF

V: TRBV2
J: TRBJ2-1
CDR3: CASSDLRLAGGYEQFF

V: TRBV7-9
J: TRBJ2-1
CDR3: CASSSLGSLAGNEQFF

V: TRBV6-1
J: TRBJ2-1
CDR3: CASSEWASSLASYNEQFF

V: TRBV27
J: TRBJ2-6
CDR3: CASRGLWGPTGANVLTF

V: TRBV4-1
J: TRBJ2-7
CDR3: CASSQGVGEGYEQYF

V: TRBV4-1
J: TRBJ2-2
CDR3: CASSHPGTANTGELFF

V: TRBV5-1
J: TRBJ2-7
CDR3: CASSSTSAYSYEQYF

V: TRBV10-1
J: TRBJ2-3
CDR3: CASSEGTSGRTDTQYF

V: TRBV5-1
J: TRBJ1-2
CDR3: CASSLTVLGNYGYTF

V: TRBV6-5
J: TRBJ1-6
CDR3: CASSYSMLWDSPLHF

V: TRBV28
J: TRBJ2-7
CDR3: CASSLLGTSGSFSYEQYF

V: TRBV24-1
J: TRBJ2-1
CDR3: CATSGSGTGSHNEQFF

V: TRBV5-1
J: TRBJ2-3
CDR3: CASSLGLAAGDTQYF

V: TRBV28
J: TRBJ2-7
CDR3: CASSSPLERAGPYEQYF

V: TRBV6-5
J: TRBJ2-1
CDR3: CASSPLAGSYNEQFF

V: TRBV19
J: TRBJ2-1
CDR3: CASSSSGRAGGEQFF

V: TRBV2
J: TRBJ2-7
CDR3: CASSDLKNRGLAYEQYF

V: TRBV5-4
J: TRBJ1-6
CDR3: CASSLDRGDSPLHF

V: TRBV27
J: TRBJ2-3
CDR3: CASSLSIGALDTQYF

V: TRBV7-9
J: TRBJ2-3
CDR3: CASSRGQGVKDTQYF

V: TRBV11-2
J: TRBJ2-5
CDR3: CASTLGATRGETQYF

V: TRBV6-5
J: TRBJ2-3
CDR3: CASRTSSDTQYF

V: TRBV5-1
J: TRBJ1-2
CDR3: CASSMGQGAEGYTF

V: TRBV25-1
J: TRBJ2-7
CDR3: CASGTGSYEQYF

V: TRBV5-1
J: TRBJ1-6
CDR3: CASSLGTNSPLHF

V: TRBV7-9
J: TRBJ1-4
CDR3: CASSLASGRVGEKLFF